This entry lists 13 T cell receptor beta chains sequenced from one sample in a study of CD8 T cells in ankylosing spondylitis. These receptors have no known antigen. Points from the study as a whole: Fewer than ten highly homologous variants made up a TCR beta motif, and this motif appeared characteristic of ankylosing spondylitis blood.

TCRdb used MiXCR to reprocess the 5' RACE reads, holding one entry per CDR3 protein. The table has roughly 700,000 distinct CDR3 sequences, 15% to 20% seen once. The sequenced material came from blood, either unsorted or a sorted T cell fraction (not recorded which). The receptors were gathered from a male donor with ankylosing spondylitis.

The chain recombines TRBV12-3 or TRBV12-4 with TRBJ2-5, with 8 bases fitting TRBD2. The CDR3 runs 14 residues. Trimming took 3 bases from V and 4 from J; bases not matched to a gene: 4. The CDR3: CASSLRGGLETQYF. CDR3 nucleotides: TGTGCCAGCAGTTTGCGCGGGGGGCTAGAGACCCAGTACTTC.

V is TRBV7-8 and J is TRBJ2-2, with 15 bases identical to TRBD2. CDR1 is SGHVS and CDR2 is FQNEAQ in the germline V gene. This CDR3 region has 15 residues. The junction had 7 bases not matched to a gene; V was cut back by 5 bases and J by 12 bases. CDR3 loop: CASSPRTSGGVKLFF. CDR3 DNA sequence: TGTGCCAGCAGCCCACGGACTAGCGGGGGGGTGAAGCTGTTTTTT.

This clonotype was detected a few times. The V call is TRBV19, the J call TRBJ1-1, with D possibly being TRBD1 (5 bases). V was trimmed by 7 bases and J by 11 bases, leaving 17 bases between them. CDR3 size: 12 residues. Looked up from germline, CDR1 is LNHDA and CDR2 is SQIVND (reference sequence). This chain's CDR3 is CASTGEIRRAFF. The CDR3, as DNA: TGTGCCAGTACGGGGGAGATTAGACGGGCTTTCTTT. Filled out from reference TRBV19 and TRBJ1-1, the complete variable domain reads DGGITQSPKYLFRKEGQNVTLSCEQNLNHDAMYWYRQDPGQGLRLIYYSQIVNDFQKGDIAEGYSVSREKKESFPLTVTSAQKNPTAFYLCASTGEIRRAFFGQGTRLTVV.

The CDR3 spells CATSDPYGTGPSNTGELFF. CDR3 bases: TGTGCCACCAGTGACCCGTACGGGACAGGACCTTCGAACACCGGGGAGCTGTTTTTT. The chain is built from TRBV24-1 and TRBJ2-2; 8 bases fit TRBD1. CDR3 length equals 19 residues. With V trimmed by 4 bases and J by 0 bases, 12 bases remained unmatched. CDR1 and CDR2 (germline): KGHDR, SFDVKD.

This chain uses TRBV4-1 with TRBJ2-7, with D hard to call. Trimming took off 0 bases at V and 2 bases at J, with 17 bases between the two ends. CDR1 is MGHRA, CDR2 YSYEKL, per germline. The length of the CDR3 is 17 residues. The CDR3: CASSQDASWSVTYEQYF. The DNA for the CDR3 is TGCGCCAGCAGCCAAGATGCCTCGTGGAGCGTCACCTACGAGCAGTACTTC.

The rearrangement links TRBV13 to TRBJ2-7, with D perhaps matching TRBD1 (6 bases). Germline CDR1 PRHDT, CDR2 FYEKMQ (reference sequence). The CDR3 spans 13 residues. V shed 2 bases and J shed 6 bases, with 11 bases lying between them. The CDR3 sequence: CASSLTGYGEQYF. The CDR3 DNA reads TGTGCCAGCAGCTTAACAGGGTATGGCGAGCAGTACTTC.

This clonotype appeared many times. J is TRBJ1-4 and V is TRBV20-1; D ambiguous. Deletions cut 5 bases from V and 0 bases from J, with 13 bases between. Germline V gene sequence: CDR1 DFQATT, CDR2 SNEGSKA (reference sequence). There are 15 residues in the CDR3. The CDR3 is CSAPRTRTTNEKLFF. CDR3 DNA sequence: TGCAGTGCTCCACGGACGCGTACAACTAATGAAAAACTGTTTTTT.

V gene TRBV6-1 combines with J gene TRBJ2-1; D is uncertain. Germline V CDR1 and CDR2: MNHNS, SASEGT. Trimming shortened V by 4 bases and J by 3 bases, and 7 bases separated the two germline ends. There are 13 residues in the CDR3. The CDR3 protein is CASSGAVYNEQFF. CDR3 nucleotide sequence: TGTGCCAGCAGTGGGGCGGTCTACAATGAGCAGTTCTTC.

This clonotype was recorded a few times. The V and J genes are TRBV24-1 and TRBJ2-3; D is unresolved. The length of the CDR3 is 11 residues. The germline V and J ends were trimmed by 6 bases and 5 bases, with 5 bases remaining between them. Per germline, CDR1 KGHDR and CDR2 SFDVKD. The CDR3 coding sequence is TGTGCCACCAGTAACAGAGATACGCAGTATTTT. Amino acids: CATSNRDTQYF.

The chain carries TRBV4-2 and TRBJ1-4; weak D call: TRBD1 (5 bases). Germline V lookup: CDR1 LGHNA, CDR2 YNFKEQ. Trimming shortened V by 2 bases and J by 8 bases, and 12 bases separated the two germline ends. This CDR3 contains 14 residues. The CDR3 nucleotides read TGTGCCAGCAGCCAATCCGGAGGGGTGGAAAAACTGTTTTTT. Residues: CASSQSGGVEKLFF.

This clonotype was seen a few times. J is TRBJ2-2 and V is TRBV7-2; no definite D call. V lost 3 bases to trimming and J lost 4 bases, with 6 bases between them. The CDR3 consists of 13 residues. CDR1 and CDR2 from the germline V gene are SGHTA and FQGNSA. Written as DNA, the CDR3 is TGTGCCAGCAGCTTTGGCAGCACCGGGGAGCTGTTTTTT. Protein: CASSFGSTGELFF.

This clonotype came up a few times. This chain connects TRBV5-1 to TRBJ2-2, with D possibly matching TRBD1 (5 bases). With 4 bases removed from V and 2 bases from J, the gap between germline ends came to 15 bases. The CDR3 runs to 16 residues. Per the germline V gene, CDR1 is SGHRS and CDR2 is YFSETQ. CDR3 amino acids: CASSLGGAINTGELFF. For the CDR3, the DNA is TGCGCCAGCAGCCTAGGTGGGGCGATAAACACCGGGGAGCTGTTTTTT.

The V and J genes are TRBV5-5 and TRBJ2-7; a possible D gene is TRBD1 (5 bases). The CDR3 is made up of 14 amino acids. Trimming removed 2 bases from V and 2 bases from J, with 11 bases in between. Germline CDR1 is SGHKS and CDR2 is YYEKEE (reference sequence). The CDR3 DNA reads TGTGCCAGCAGCTTTCAGGGTACACCCTACGAGCAGTACTTC. Protein: CASSFQGTPYEQYF. The variable domain in full, with the rest retrieved from reference TRBV5-5 and TRBJ2-7, is DAGVTQSPTHLIKTRGQQVTLRCSPISGHKSVSWYQQVLGQGPQFIFQYYEKEERGRGNFPDRFSARQFPNYSSELNVNALLLGDSALYLCASSFQGTPYEQYFGPGTRLTVT.